The sequence of this T cell receptor (beta chain) was determined in a study of T cells in Graves' hyperthyroidism and ophthalmopathy. Amplification targeted TCR beta CDR3 regions from RNA transcripts. HTBI primers drove first-round RT-PCR of the TCR CDR3. MiXCR, run by TCRdb on the multiplex PCR reads, gives a single entry per CDR3 protein. The profile covers about 510,000 distinct CDR3 sequences, with 14% appearing a single time and 11% to 15% taken by the ten largest. Regarding the study as a whole: Progression to ophthalmopathy was predicted a median of 6.5 months early.

This clonotype was seen at least ten times. Its matching antigen is unknown. V trimming: 1 base; J trimming: 4 bases; junction bases outside the gene matches: 5. The CDR3 sequence is 16 residues long. CDR1 is SGHNT, CDR2 YENEEA, per germline. Patients counted as stable if ophthalmopathy did not develop within 18 months. The clonotype comes from a woman in her forties with Graves' hyperthyroidism. The chain carries TRBV11-3 and TRBJ2-1, with 9 bases lining up with TRBD1. The sequenced sample was blood. The CDR3: CASSLGTGTGYNEQFF. In DNA form, the CDR3 reads TGTGCCAGCAGCTTAGGAACCGGGACAGGGTACAATGAGCAGTTCTTC.